The sequence of this T cell receptor beta chain was determined in a study of blood T cell repertoires in COVID-19. Study in general: PBMCs, B-cell-depleted T cells, or T cells provided the cDNA or gDNA that made up the material.

In germline, CDR1 is SGHRS, CDR2 YFSETQ. The CDR3 runs 13 residues. The V end was cut by 2 bases, the J end by 4 bases, with 9 bases between. Grouping used clinical history reported by participants in a survey and questionnaire. Original processing methods: For nucleated cells, counts were estimated from reference gene primer amplification. The protocol was immunoSEQ multiplex PCR, while the TCRdb copy is restricted to in-frame clones and leaves out a portion. The V and J calls and clone size are taken from that table; D and trimming were inferred from the DNA. This table has hundreds of thousands of clones, around 89% appearing once.

The sample comprised PBMCs or T cells enriched from blood (not recorded which). The chain couples TRBV5-1 to TRBJ1-1; no clear D gene. The clonotype originates from a young man who had recovered from COVID-19. CDR3 coding DNA: TGCGCCAGCAGCTTTAAACCGGGCACTGAAGCTTTCTTT. Residues: CASSFKPGTEAFF.